This entry lists 6 T cell receptor beta chains sequenced from one sample in a study of response to subunit inactivated influenza vaccine. TCRdb passed the RT-PCR reads through MiXCR, listing each CDR3 protein once. The sample carries about 500,000 distinct CDR3 sequences, about 15% recorded once. Sequenced material: CD4+ T cells sorted from PBMCs, taken about 23 months after vaccination. These receptors were taken from a man between 50 and 75 years old who received an inactivated influenza vaccine.

This clonotype was observed many times. This chain uses TRBV6-1 with TRBJ1-1, with D maybe TRBD1 (6 bases). Germline CDR1 and CDR2: MNHNS and SASEGT. This CDR3 has 13 amino acids. V was cut by 4 bases and J by 7 bases, with 13 bases left in between. This chain's CDR3 is CASSVGGAYEAFF. CDR3 coding DNA: TGTGCCAGCAGTGTAGGGGGGGCCTATGAAGCTTTCTTT.

The table lists this clonotype with a few counts. The CDR3 here is CASSPRDRGLHQPQHF. The CDR3, as DNA: TGTGCCAGCAGCCCCCGGGACAGGGGTTTGCATCAGCCCCAGCATTTT. The genes are TRBV7-2 and TRBJ1-5; TRBD1 aligns across 10 bases. V was clipped by 5 bases and J by 5 bases; unmatched bases: 9. In germline, CDR1 is SGHTA, CDR2 FQGNSA. This CDR3 is built from 16 residues.

This clonotype came up a few times. The chain uses TRBV7-2 and TRBJ1-6; D perhaps matches TRBD1 (5 bases). CDR1 and CDR2 (germline): SGHTA, FQGNSA. V was pared by 0 bases and J by 8 bases, with 11 bases between. The CDR3 has 15 amino acids. The CDR3 protein is CASSLAFQGDSPLHF. The DNA of the CDR3 is TGTGCCAGCAGCTTAGCGTTTCAGGGCGATTCACCCCTCCACTTT.

The chain carries TRBV15 and TRBJ2-4; 8 positions match TRBD2. Per germline, CDR1 LNHNV and CDR2 YYDKDF (reference sequence). With 5 bases clipped from V and 2 bases from J, the junction kept 2 bases outside the gene matches. This CDR3 region has 14 residues. The CDR3 here is CATSREGTKNIQYF. DNA of the CDR3: TGTGCCACCAGCCGGGAGGGCACCAAAAACATTCAGTACTTC.

This clonotype was detected only a few times. The rearrangement uses TRBV2 and TRBJ2-4, with D perhaps TRBD1 or TRBD2 (5 bases each). The CDR3 consists of 14 residues. Germline CDR1 is SNHLY and CDR2 is FYNNEI. V lost 6 bases and J 8 bases, leaving 17 bases between the germline ends. The CDR3 spells CASSAHGDGDIQYF. DNA of the CDR3: TGTGCCAGCAGCGCACACGGGGACGGCGACATTCAGTACTTC.

This clonotype has just a few counts. The chain carries TRBV18 and TRBJ2-7, with 7 bases that match TRBD1. From germline, CDR1 is KGHSH and CDR2 LQKENI. The trim removed 6 bases at V and 2 bases at J, leaving 10 bases unmatched. The CDR3 has 15 residues. CDR3 protein: CASSPGQDPTYEQYF. The CDR3 DNA follows: TGTGCCAGCTCCCCAGGACAGGACCCTACCTACGAGCAGTACTTC.